This T cell receptor (beta chain) is drawn from a study of blood T cells in healthy people across ages. Germline V lookup: CDR1 SEHNR, CDR2 FQNEAQ (reference sequence). The length of the CDR3 is 17 residues. PCR was performed a second time for about 7 to 12 cycles using a sample-barcoded 5' primer and a J-beta primer mix. TCRdb re-called the 5' RACE reads through MiXCR, storing one row per CDR3 protein. Of some 1,000,000 distinct CDR3 sequences listed, roughly a quarter were seen once; the top ten hold approximately 0.75%. These data are also associated with another study on T cells of mothers and their children.

The chain combines TRBV7-9 with TRBJ2-5; possible D gene TRBD1, 5 bases. The better agreement between TRBJ2-7 and the DNA end casts doubt on the J call. Material: blood. The receptor was isolated from a girl aged 2-10 years in good health. The CDR3 is CASSQLTDTGTDYEQYF. The DNA for the CDR3 is TGTGCCAGCAGCCAGCTTACGGACACAGGTACCGACTACGAGCAGTACTTC.